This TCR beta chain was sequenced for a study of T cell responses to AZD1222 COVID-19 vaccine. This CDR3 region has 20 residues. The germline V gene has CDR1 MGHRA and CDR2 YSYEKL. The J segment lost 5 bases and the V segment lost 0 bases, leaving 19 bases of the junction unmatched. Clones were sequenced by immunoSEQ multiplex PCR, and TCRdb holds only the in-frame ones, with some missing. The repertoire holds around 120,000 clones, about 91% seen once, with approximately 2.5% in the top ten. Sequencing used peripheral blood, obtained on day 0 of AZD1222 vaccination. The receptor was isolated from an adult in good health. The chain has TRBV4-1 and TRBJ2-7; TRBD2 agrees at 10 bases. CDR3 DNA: TGCGCCAGCAGCCAAGAAACACTAGCGGGAAAAATGGTTAAGGTGAACGAGCAGTACTTC. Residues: CASSQETLAGKMVKVNEQYF.